This T cell receptor beta chain was recovered during a study of T cell responses to AZD1222 COVID-19 vaccine. The germline V gene encodes CDR1 SGHNT and CDR2 YYREEE (reference sequence). V was clipped by 0 bases and J by 5 bases, with 12 bases between them. The CDR3 contains 14 residues. Here immunoSEQ multiplex PCR was the method, and the copy in TCRdb shows in-frame clones only, minus some. The sample consists of approximately 150,000 clones, about 91% of them appearing once. This material consisted of peripheral blood, taken 28 days after the second AZD1222 dose. The sequence came from an adult who received the AZD1222 COVID-19 vaccine. The chain carries TRBV5-4 and TRBJ2-7; perhaps D is TRBD1 or TRBD2 (6 bases each). CDR3 sequence: CASSLAQGLDEQYF. As DNA, the CDR3 is TGTGCCAGCAGCTTGGCACAGGGACTTGACGAGCAGTACTTC.